The rows below give T cell receptor beta chains drawn from one sample of a study of low-dose radiotherapy and immunotherapy resistance in tumors. TCRdb ran MiXCR on the reads and lists one entry per CDR3 protein. The table shows roughly 90,000 distinct CDR3 sequences, with 20% to 25% occurring only once. The sample in question was PBMCs, obtained after low-dose radiotherapy plus immunotherapy. Source of these receptors: a female donor with ovarian cancer. CDR3s include the opening cysteine and the closing phenylalanine or tryptophan. The D gene is left open where the match is weak. Rows give clone size only sometimes, using once, few, many, or a class for an expanded clone.

D gene	J gene	clone size	V gene	CDR3 protein	CDR3 DNA
.	TRBJ1-6	many	TRBV4-1	CASSQELNSPLHF	TGCGCCAGCAGCCAAGAGCTGAATTCACCCCTCCACTTT
.	TRBJ1-2	many	TRBV18	CASSPLGDWGYTF	TGTGCCAGCTCACCACTAGGCGACTGGGGCTACACCTTC
.	TRBJ2-1	many	TRBV12-3/TRBV12-4	CASSLILGKFSYNEQFF	TGTGCCAGCAGTTTGATCCTCGGAAAATTTTCCTACAATGAGCAGTTCTTC
.	TRBJ1-1	many	TRBV14	CASSQVSEGRAEAFF	TGTGCCAGCAGCCAAGTCTCGGAGGGGAGGGCTGAAGCTTTCTTT
.	TRBJ2-2	.	TRBV6-2/TRBV6-3	CASSYLRLDNTGELFF	TGTGCCAGCAGTTATCTGAGACTAGATAACACCGGGGAGCTGTTTTTT
TRBD2	TRBJ2-7	many	TRBV12-3/TRBV12-4	CASSLSGRRSYEQYF	TGTGCCAGCAGCTTAAGCGGGAGAAGGTCCTACGAGCAGTACTTC
TRBD1	TRBJ2-2	many	TRBV29-1	CSGDRGDSGELFF	TGCAGCGGGGACAGGGGGGATTCCGGGGAGCTGTTTTTT
TRBD2	TRBJ2-3	.	TRBV7-2	CASSPWTSGSTDTQYF	TGTGCCAGCAGCCCCTGGACTAGCGGGAGCACAGATACGCAGTATTTT
TRBD2	TRBJ2-7	few	TRBV27	CASRPSGRGYEQYF	TGTGCCAGCAGGCCTAGCGGGAGAGGCTACGAGCAGTACTTC
.	TRBJ1-2	many	TRBV6-2/TRBV6-3	CASRSRGDYGYTF	TGTGCCAGCAGGTCTCGGGGCGACTATGGCTACACCTTC
TRBD1	TRBJ2-1	.	TRBV30	CAWIMGQGAAFINSGSEQFF	TGTGCCTGGATAATGGGACAGGGGGCGGCTTTTATAAACTCGGGCTCTGAGCAGTTCTTC
TRBD1	TRBJ1-2	many	TRBV18	CASSLIARDSLNYGYTF	TGTGCCAGCTCACTAATCGCACGGGACAGCCTTAACTATGGCTACACCTTC
TRBD1	TRBJ1-1	many	TRBV5-1	CASSSTGANTEAFF	TGCGCCAGCAGCTCGACAGGGGCGAACACTGAAGCTTTCTTT
TRBD1	TRBJ2-1	many	TRBV6-2/TRBV6-3	CASSHRGTGGSEQFF	TGTGCCAGCAGTCACCGCGGGACAGGGGGCAGTGAGCAGTTCTTC
.	TRBJ2-3	many	TRBV5-4	CASSLEASGADTQYF	TGTGCCAGCAGCTTGGAGGCGTCGGGCGCAGATACGCAGTATTTT
TRBD1	TRBJ2-2	.	TRBV20-1	CSARKTGRTGELFF	TGCAGTGCTAGGAAGACAGGGCGCACCGGGGAGCTGTTTTTT
.	TRBJ2-3	many	TRBV14	CASSVGMTDTQYF	TGTGCCAGCAGTGTCGGGATGACAGATACGCAGTATTTT
.	TRBJ1-1	many	TRBV20-1	CSARDLWTENTEAFF	TGCAGTGCTAGAGATCTCTGGACAGAGAACACTGAAGCTTTCTTT
.	TRBJ1-1	many	TRBV5-4	CASSPGQSNTEAFF	TGTGCCAGCAGCCCCGGACAGTCGAACACTGAAGCTTTCTTT
TRBD2	TRBJ2-1	.	TRBV6-2/TRBV6-3	CASSEPSGSSYNEQFF	TGTGCCAGCAGTGAGCCTAGCGGGAGCTCCTACAATGAGCAGTTCTTC
TRBD2	TRBJ2-1	many	TRBV5-1	CASSSVSGRPPNYNEQFF	TGCGCCAGCAGCTCCGTCAGCGGGAGGCCCCCCAATTACAATGAGCAGTTCTTC
TRBD1	TRBJ1-1	many	TRBV6-5	CASSRGQRLGTEAFF	TGTGCCAGCAGTAGGGGACAGCGCCTGGGGACTGAAGCTTTCTTT
TRBD2	TRBJ2-3	many	TRBV29-1	CSVAASGELTDTQYF	TGCAGCGTTGCGGCTAGCGGGGAGCTCACAGATACGCAGTATTTT
.	TRBJ2-3	many	TRBV30	CAWSVVTSTDTQYF	TGTGCCTGGAGTGTGGTGACTAGCACAGATACGCAGTATTTT
.	TRBJ2-1	many	TRBV28	CASSLFGGGSSYNEQFF	TGTGCCAGCAGTTTATTCGGAGGGGGAAGTTCCTACAATGAGCAGTTCTTC
TRBD2	TRBJ2-4	many	TRBV2	CASSDTGVIAGGPSRNIQYF	TGTGCCAGCAGCGACACAGGGGTCATCGCGGGAGGGCCGTCCCGGAACATTCAGTACTTC
.	TRBJ2-1	many	TRBV20-1	CSVPLGDEQFF	TGCAGCGTACCGTTAGGCGATGAGCAGTTCTTC
TRBD1	TRBJ2-1	.	TRBV5-1	CASSPTTGRNEQFF	TGCGCCAGCAGCCCGACGACAGGGCGGAATGAGCAGTTCTTC
.	TRBJ1-2	many	TRBV12-3/TRBV12-4	CASRESARGYTF	TGTGCCAGCAGGGAATCGGCTCGGGGCTACACCTTC
TRBD1	TRBJ2-2	many	TRBV5-5	CASSTDGQATGELFF	TGTGCCAGCAGTACTGATGGACAGGCTACCGGGGAGCTGTTTTTT
.	TRBJ1-6	many	TRBV9	CASSVGWDSPLHF	TGTGCCAGCAGCGTAGGATGGGATTCACCCCTCCACTTT
.	TRBJ2-5	many	TRBV15	CATSRGNSQETQYF	TGTGCCACCAGCAGGGGCAACTCACAAGAGACCCAGTACTTC
.	TRBJ2-7	many	TRBV5-8	CASSPEALWEQYF	TGTGCCAGCAGCCCCGAGGCGTTATGGGAGCAGTACTTC
TRBD2	TRBJ2-3	many	TRBV5-1	CASSSQGSGSTDTQYF	TGCGCCAGCAGCTCGCAGGGTAGCGGGAGCACAGATACGCAGTATTTT
.	TRBJ2-7	many	TRBV6-2/TRBV6-3	CASSLSDLTIYEQYF	TGTGCCAGCAGCCTCAGCGACTTGACAATTTACGAGCAGTACTTC
TRBD1	TRBJ2-2	few	TRBV19	CASSAGTGGRELFF	TGTGCCAGTAGTGCCGGGACAGGGGGCCGGGAGCTGTTTTTT
.	TRBJ2-1	many	TRBV4-2	CASSQDGRSSYNEQFF	TGTGCCAGCAGCCAAGATGGGAGGAGCTCCTACAATGAGCAGTTCTTC
.	TRBJ2-3	many	TRBV20-1	CSARDWYRVADTQYF	TGCAGTGCTAGAGATTGGTACCGCGTTGCAGATACGCAGTATTTT
TRBD1	TRBJ2-1	many	TRBV6-2/TRBV6-3	CASSPGQGINEQFF	TGTGCCAGCAGCCCGGGACAGGGGATCAATGAGCAGTTCTTC
TRBD1	TRBJ2-5	many	TRBV12-3/TRBV12-4	CASSPNRGLGETQYF	TGTGCCAGCAGTCCTAACAGGGGCCTTGGAGAGACCCAGTACTTC
TRBD1	TRBJ1-5	many	TRBV28	CASSFRSGGVMGGNQPQHF	TGTGCCAGCAGTTTTAGGTCAGGGGGCGTAATGGGAGGCAATCAGCCCCAGCATTTT
TRBD2	TRBJ2-7	many	TRBV30	CAWSRTRRDYRNYEQYF	TGTGCCTGGAGTAGAACCCGCCGGGACTACCGTAACTACGAGCAGTACTTC
.	TRBJ2-3	many	TRBV5-1	CASSLVSGGHTDTQYF	TGCGCCAGCAGCTTGGTTTCCGGGGGGCACACAGATACGCAGTATTTT
TRBD2	TRBJ2-7	many	TRBV7-2	CASSHRTSGISTYEQYF	TGTGCCAGCAGCCACCGGACTAGCGGGATTTCGACCTACGAGCAGTACTTC
.	TRBJ2-1	.	TRBV4-2	CASWGAGAYNEQFF	TGTGCCAGCTGGGGGGCGGGGGCTTACAATGAGCAGTTCTTC
TRBD1	TRBJ2-5	many	TRBV7-8	CASSYSTGGRMETQYF	TGTGCCAGCAGCTACTCGACAGGGGGGCGGATGGAGACCCAGTACTTC
.	TRBJ1-2	many	TRBV10-3	CAISEGQGYGYTF	TGTGCCATCAGTGAAGGGCAGGGGTATGGCTACACCTTC
.	TRBJ1-5	.	TRBV28	CASNQGSLVQPQHF	TGTGCCAGCAACCAAGGGTCCCTTGTTCAGCCCCAGCATTTT
.	TRBJ1-1	few	TRBV6-1	CASRETYTEAFF	TGTGCCAGCAGGGAGACCTACACTGAAGCTTTCTTT
TRBD2	TRBJ2-3	many	TRBV5-1	CASSLGGLAGSTQYF	TGCGCCAGCAGCTTGGGTGGTCTAGCGGGATCGACGCAGTATTTT